This is a list of T cell receptor beta chains from one sample in a study of cytotoxic CD8 clonotypes in ibrutinib-treated CLL. Sequenced by immunoSEQ multiplex PCR; TCRdb stores in-frame clones only, minus some. The sample lists 9,500 to 12,000 clones; roughly four fifths were seen once. The sequences come from PBMCs, collected at disease progression, from a patient treated with ibrutinib. All receptors come from a human donor with chronic lymphocytic leukemia. Each CDR3 is given with its conserved first and last residue. A D gene is named only where the DNA matches it firmly. Expanded clones are given a class, and other clones once, few, many or no size at all.

v_gene,j_gene,len,abundance,d_gene,CDR3nt,CDR3aa
TRBV10-3,TRBJ2-1,13,-,TRBD1,TGTGCCATCAGACTAACAGGGGGGCATGAGCAGTTCTTC,CAIRLTGGHEQFF
TRBV5-6,TRBJ2-7,15,medium-sized,TRBD2,TGTGCCAGCAGCTTGGAGCTGCGGGAGGGCCTTGAGCAGTACTTC,CASSLELREGLEQYF
TRBV5-4,TRBJ2-1,13,few,-,TGTGCCAGCAGCTTGGCGATATACAATGAGCAGTTCTTC,CASSLAIYNEQFF
TRBV11-2,TRBJ2-1,14,-,TRBD2,TGTGCCAGCAGTTTAGCGGGAGGGTACAGTGAGCAGTTCTTC,CASSLAGGYSEQFF
TRBV5-1,TRBJ2-7,15,-,TRBD2,TGCGCCAGCAGCTTGGGGCTGGGACTATCCTACGAGCAGTACTTC,CASSLGLGLSYEQYF
TRBV6-1,TRBJ2-7,15,-,TRBD2,TGTGCCAGCAGTGAATTGAGCGGGAGATCCTACGAGCAGTACTTC,CASSELSGRSYEQYF
TRBV19,TRBJ2-7,12,-,TRBD2,TGTGCCAGGGGACTAGCGGGATGCGAGCAGTACTTC,CARGLAGCEQYF
TRBV5-4,TRBJ2-1,14,-,TRBD2,TGTGCCAGCAGCTCGTCAAATCTAGCGGGAGAGCAGTTCTTC,CASSSSNLAGEQFF
TRBV7-3,TRBJ2-7,14,-,-,TGTGCCAGCAGCCAAACAGGCAACTCCTACGAGCAGTACTTC,CASSQTGNSYEQYF
TRBV7-2,TRBJ2-5,14,-,-,TGTGCCAGCAGCCCACCAGGAGGTAGAGAGACCCAGTACTTC,CASSPPGGRETQYF
TRBV9,TRBJ2-7,13,-,TRBD1,TGTGCCAGCGGGACGACAGGGCAATCAGAGCAGTACTTC,CASGTTGQSEQYF
TRBV7-9,TRBJ2-3,14,-,-,TGTGCCAGCAGCTTGGGACTGAGCACAGATACGCAGTATTTT,CASSLGLSTDTQYF
TRBV11-3,TRBJ2-5,15,-,-,TGTGCCAGCAGCACCGGAGCAACCTCAGCGGAGACCCAGTACTTC,CASSTGATSAETQYF
TRBV27,TRBJ1-1,15,-,-,TGTGCCAGCAGTCCACATTTTACAGGGAACACTGAAGCTTTCTTT,CASSPHFTGNTEAFF
TRBV10-3,TRBJ2-7,14,-,-,TGTGCCATCAGTGGAGTAGGGGTTTACTACGAGCAGTACTTC,CAISGVGVYYEQYF
TRBV5-1,TRBJ2-3,14,-,-,TGCGCCAGCAGCCTAGCTAGGTCCACAGATACGCAGTATTTT,CASSLARSTDTQYF
TRBV4-1,TRBJ1-5,14,once,-,TGCGCCAGCAGCCGAGAGTCAGGGGTTCAGCCCCAGCATTTT,CASSRESGVQPQHF
TRBV2,TRBJ1-5,14,-,-,TGTGCCAGCAGTGGGCCCCTCCGAACCCAGCCCCAGCATTTT,CASSGPLRTQPQHF
TRBV9,TRBJ2-3,14,-,-,TGTGCCAGCAGCGTAGGACGGAGCACAGATACGCAGTATTTT,CASSVGRSTDTQYF
TRBV27,TRBJ2-7,18,-,TRBD2,TGTGCCAGCAGTATCCCGAGGTTAGCGGGAGGACAGCCAGGCGAGCAGTACTTC,CASSIPRLAGGQPGEQYF
TRBV2,TRBJ2-1,13,large,-,TGTGCCAGCAGTGATTACTCCTACAATGAGCAGTTCTTC,CASSDYSYNEQFF
TRBV7-3,TRBJ2-6,15,-,-,TGTGCCAGCAGCCAAACTCACTCTGGGGCCAACGTCCTGACTTTC,CASSQTHSGANVLTF
TRBV18,TRBJ1-2,15,-,TRBD1,TGTGCCAGCTCCGTCGGGACAGCCTCTTTCGATGGCTACACCTTC,CASSVGTASFDGYTF
TRBV28,TRBJ1-2,13,once,-,TGTGCCGCGTTTCAGGGGCGCGGCTATGGCTACACCTTC,CAAFQGRGYGYTF
TRBV28,TRBJ2-6,13,-,-,TGTGCCAGCTCCACCCCTGGGGCCAACGTCCTGACTTTC,CASSTPGANVLTF
TRBV18,TRBJ1-1,13,once,-,TGTGCCAGCTCACCTACAGAGGACACTGAAGCTTTCTTT,CASSPTEDTEAFF
TRBV5-1,TRBJ2-1,18,-,TRBD2,TGCGCCAGCAGCTTTATTAGCGGGAGGCCTCCAGAATACAATGAGCAGTTCTTC,CASSFISGRPPEYNEQFF
TRBV27,TRBJ2-7,15,-,TRBD1,TGTGCCAGCAGGGGGGGCCATGACAGGGGCTACGAGCAGTACTTC,CASRGGHDRGYEQYF
TRBV6-6,TRBJ1-1,16,once,-,TGTGCCAGCAAACGGGGGGCAGGCCAAGGGAACACTGAAGCTTTCTTT,CASKRGAGQGNTEAFF
TRBV10-1,TRBJ2-3,15,few,TRBD2,TGCGCCAGCAGTGTACCGGGAGGAAGCACAGATACGCAGTATTTT,CASSVPGGSTDTQYF
TRBV5-1,TRBJ2-5,16,-,TRBD2,TGCGCCAGCAGCCATCCCGTGGAGGGGAGGGATGAGACCCAGTACTTC,CASSHPVEGRDETQYF
TRBV11-2,TRBJ2-1,17,-,-,TGTGCCAGCAGCTTAGAAGGCGCAGGGCCTACCTACAATGAGCAGTTCTTC,CASSLEGAGPTYNEQFF
TRBV5-1,TRBJ2-3,13,-,-,TGCGCCAGCAGCCCGGGGACTACAGATACGCAGTATTTT,CASSPGTTDTQYF
TRBV28,TRBJ2-6,17,-,-,TGTGCCAGCAGTCGTGACTTGACACAAAGTCGGGCCAACGTCCTGACTTTC,CASSRDLTQSRANVLTF
TRBV6-1,TRBJ1-5,13,-,-,TGTGCCAGCAGTGGGGAGGGTGGCCAGCCCCAGCATTTT,CASSGEGGQPQHF